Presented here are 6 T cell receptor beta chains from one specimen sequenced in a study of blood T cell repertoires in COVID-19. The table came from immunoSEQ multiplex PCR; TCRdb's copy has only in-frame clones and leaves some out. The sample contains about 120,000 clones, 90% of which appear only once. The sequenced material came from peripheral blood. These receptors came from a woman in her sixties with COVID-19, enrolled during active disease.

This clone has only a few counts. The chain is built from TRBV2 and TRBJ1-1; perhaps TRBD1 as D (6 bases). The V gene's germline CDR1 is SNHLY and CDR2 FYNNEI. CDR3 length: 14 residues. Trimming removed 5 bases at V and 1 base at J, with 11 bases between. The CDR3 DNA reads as TGTGCCAGCAGTTCGGACAGCCGGAACACTGAAGCTTTCTTT. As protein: CASSSDSRNTEAFF.

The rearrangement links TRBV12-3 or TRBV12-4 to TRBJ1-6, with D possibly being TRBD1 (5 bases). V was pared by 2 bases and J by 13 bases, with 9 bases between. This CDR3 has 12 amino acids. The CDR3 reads CASSLWEGPLHF. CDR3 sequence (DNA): TGTGCCAGCAGTTTATGGGAGGGGCCCCTCCACTTT.

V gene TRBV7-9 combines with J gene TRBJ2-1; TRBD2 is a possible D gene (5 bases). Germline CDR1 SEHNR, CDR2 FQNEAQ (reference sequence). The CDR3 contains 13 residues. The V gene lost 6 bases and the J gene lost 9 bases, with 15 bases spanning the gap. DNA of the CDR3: TGTGCCAGCAGTATTGAGCCCGGGATTGAGCAGTTCTTC. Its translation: CASSIEPGIEQFF.

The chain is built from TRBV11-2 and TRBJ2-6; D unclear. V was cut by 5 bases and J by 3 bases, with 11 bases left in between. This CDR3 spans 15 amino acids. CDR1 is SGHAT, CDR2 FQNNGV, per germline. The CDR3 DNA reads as TGTGCCAGCAGCCAATACACCCTTGGGGCCAACGTCCTGACTTTC. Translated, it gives CASSQYTLGANVLTF.

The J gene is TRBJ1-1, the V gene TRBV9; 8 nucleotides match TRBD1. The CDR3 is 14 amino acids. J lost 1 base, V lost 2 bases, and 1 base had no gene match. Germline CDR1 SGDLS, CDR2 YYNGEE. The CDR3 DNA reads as TGTGCCAGCAGCGTTGACAGGGGGAACACTGAAGCTTTCTTT. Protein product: CASSVDRGNTEAFF.

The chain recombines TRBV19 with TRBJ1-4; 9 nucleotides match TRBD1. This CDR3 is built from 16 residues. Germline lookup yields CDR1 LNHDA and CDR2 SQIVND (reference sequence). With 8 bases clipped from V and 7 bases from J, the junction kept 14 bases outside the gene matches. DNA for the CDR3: TGTGCCAGTGACGGAAAAACGGGACAGGGTGGTGAAAAACTGTTTTTT. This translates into CASDGKTGQGGEKLFF. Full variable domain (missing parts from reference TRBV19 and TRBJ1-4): DGGITQSPKYLFRKEGQNVTLSCEQNLNHDAMYWYRQDPGQGLRLIYYSQIVNDFQKGDIAEGYSVSREKKESFPLTVTSAQKNPTAFYLCASDGKTGQGGEKLFFGSGTQLSVL.